The 10 T cell receptor beta chains in this list originate from one sample, sequenced in a study of TIL therapy for anti-PD-1-resistant metastatic lung cancer (dated by TCRdb to the early 2020s). TCR beta CDR3 regions were amplified from genomic DNA by bias-controlled multiplex PCR with the immunoSEQ v3 hsTCRB kit. TCRdb stores this immuneACCESS table with in-frame sequences only. Part of the clones is absent; in the studies checked, under half of the shortfall reflects unresolved V genes, and no reason is known for the rest. The sample profile shows tens of thousands of clones; less than 75% of them were found once. The ten largest make up less than 6.5% of the sample. The time point label of this sample denotes: pre-treatment sample, taken before nivolumab and TIL therapy. Excised metastases, mostly pleural nodules or supraclavicular lymph nodes, were used as baseline tumor samples and were taken from the same resection from which TIL were grown.

This specimen consisted of tumor tissue, obtained at baseline. These receptors all come from a person between 25 and 80 years old with non-small cell lung cancer.

The chain combines TRBV9 with TRBJ2-1; D might be TRBD2 (6 bases). Looked up from germline, CDR1 is SGDLS and CDR2 is YYNGEE. Trimming took 0 bases from V and 0 from J, leaving 16 bases between them. This CDR3 spans 18 amino acids. CDR3 DNA sequence: TGTGCCAGCAGCGTAGCTCCCATCGGGGGTAGCTCCTACAATGAGCAGTTCTTC. Residues: CASSVAPIGGSSYNEQFF.

The rearrangement links TRBV30 to TRBJ1-1; no clear D gene. The CDR3 has 11 residues. V lost 3 bases and J lost 6, with 8 bases in between. The V gene's germline CDR1 is GTSNPN and CDR2 SVGIG (reference sequence). CDR3: CAWSSDSEAFF. DNA of the CDR3: TGTGCCTGGAGCTCGGATTCTGAAGCTTTCTTT.

The V gene is TRBV2, the J gene TRBJ2-7; D call uncertain. Germline CDR1 SNHLY, CDR2 FYNNEI. The V end lost 6 bases, the J end lost 3 bases, and 15 bases lay between the germline ends. The CDR3 loop spans 14 amino acids. CDR3 nucleotide sequence: TGTGCCAGCAGCAGCCGGGCGGTTCACTACGAGCAGTACTTC. This gives the protein CASSSRAVHYEQYF.

The chain links TRBV28 to TRBJ2-7; 7 positions agree with TRBD1. Germline V gives CDR1 MDHEN, CDR2 SYDVKM. The V gene end was trimmed by 8 bases and the J gene end by 8 bases; junction bases not matched to a gene: 15. The CDR3 is made up of 14 amino acids. Written as DNA, the CDR3 is TGTGCCAGCGCCTCCGGGACAGAGCTCTTCAAGCAGTACTTC. Its translation: CASASGTELFKQYF.

The chain couples TRBV6-5 to TRBJ2-7; D is tentatively TRBD1 or TRBD2 (5 bases each). V was pared by 4 bases and J by 0 bases, with 10 bases between. The CDR3 contains 14 residues. CDR1 is MNHEY and CDR2 is SVGAGI in the germline V gene. The CDR3 DNA sequence: TGTGCCAGCAGTTCCTCAGGGAGCTCCTACGAGCAGTACTTC. Residues: CASSSSGSSYEQYF.

The chain joins TRBV18 to TRBJ1-2; perhaps TRBD1 as D (5 bases). CDR3 length equals 14 residues. Germline V gene data show CDR1 as KGHSH and CDR2 as LQKENI. The germline V and J ends were trimmed by 6 bases and 3 bases, with 14 bases remaining between them. CDR3 nucleotide sequence: TGTGCCAGCTCTCTTCGTGGGGCGGACTATGGCTACACCTTC. It encodes CASSLRGADYGYTF.

This rearrangement joins TRBV30 to TRBJ1-2; tentative D call: TRBD1 (5 bases). The CDR3 length is 15 residues. Germline V gene sequence: CDR1 GTSNPN, CDR2 SVGIG (reference sequence). The V gene lost 3 bases and the J gene lost 8 bases, with 22 bases spanning the gap. As DNA, the CDR3 is TGTGCCTGGAGAGGTAGGACGGGGGAGGTGCGCGGCTACACCTTC. Its translation is CAWRGRTGEVRGYTF. Full variable domain (remainder filled in from reference TRBV30 and TRBJ1-2): SQTIHQWPATLVQPVGSPLSLECTVEGTSNPNLYWYRQAAGRGLQLLFYSVGIGQISSEVPQNLSASRPQDRQFILSSKKLLLSDSGFYLCAWRGRTGEVRGYTFGSGTRLTVV.

V gene TRBV9 combines with J gene TRBJ2-2; 11 nucleotides match TRBD2. The CDR3 runs to 16 residues. Germline V CDR1 and CDR2: SGDLS, YYNGEE. V trimming: 4 bases; J trimming: 1 base; junction bases outside the gene matches: 3. In DNA, the CDR3 is TGTGCCAGCAGCCGACTAGCGGGGATGAACACCGGGGAGCTGTTTTTT. This translates into CASSRLAGMNTGELFF.

The CDR3 reads CASSPQGAWTEAFF. CDR3 nucleotide sequence: TGTGCCAGCAGCCCCCAGGGGGCTTGGACTGAAGCTTTCTTT. V usage is TRBV7-9 and J usage is TRBJ1-1, with 8 bases matching TRBD1. V shed 5 bases and J 5 bases; nucleotides not matched to a gene: 7. Germline V gives CDR1 SEHNR, CDR2 FQNEAQ (reference sequence). This CDR3 contains 14 residues.

The V and J genes are TRBV7-9 and TRBJ2-1; 11 positions match TRBD2. This CDR3 spans 15 amino acids. Germline CDR1 SEHNR, CDR2 FQNEAQ (reference sequence). With V trimmed by 8 bases and J by 10 bases, 13 bases remained unmatched. This CDR3 reads CASSFISGGEREQFF. The CDR3 nucleotides read TGTGCCAGCTCCTTTATTAGCGGGGGGGAACGCGAGCAGTTCTTC.